This T cell receptor (beta chain) was found in a study of cytomegalovirus exposure and HLA in healthy donors. Assay used: immunoSEQ multiplex PCR; TCRdb lists only in-frame clones, some missing. The table shows about 72,000 clones, with 94% occurring only once. The receptor's source is a woman between 18 and 30 years old in good health and CMV-seropositive. The sample was PBMCs.

CDR3 DNA: TGTGCCAGCAGCTTTGAGGGGGGGCGCCAAGAGACCCAGTACTTC. As protein: CASSFEGGRQETQYF. The genes are TRBV5-6 and TRBJ2-5; D possibly corresponds to TRBD2 (7 bases). This CDR3 is built from 15 residues. Looked up from germline, CDR1 is SGHDT and CDR2 is YYEEEE. V was clipped by 2 bases and J by 1 base, with 12 bases between them.